The clone carrying this TCR beta chain was detected once. The record originates from a study of blood T cell repertoires in COVID-19. Study as a whole: COVID-19 samples collected from the United States, Italy and Spain covered acute and convalescent phases. PBMCs, B-cell-depleted T cells, or T cells were the source of the cDNA or gDNA that made up the material.

V lost 4 bases and J 9 bases, leaving 13 bases between the germline ends. The length of the CDR3 is 14 residues. Germline V lookup: CDR1 MGHRA, CDR2 YSYEKL. Source study methods: Reference gene primer amplification yielded estimated nucleated cell counts. The method was immunoSEQ multiplex PCR; TCRdb's version includes in-frame clones alone and lacks a portion of them. That table supplies the V and J calls and clone size; D and trimming were determined from the DNA. The table lists tens of thousands of clones, approximately 86% of them singletons. Sequenced: peripheral blood. The chain joins TRBV4-1 to TRBJ1-6, with D unresolved. The sequence derives from a man between 60 and 75 years old with active COVID-19. CDR3 sequence reads: CASSPSGVGSPLHF. The CDR3 DNA is TGCGCCAGCAGCCCAAGCGGGGTGGGTTCACCCCTCCACTTT.